The source of this T cell receptor beta chain is a study of blood T cell repertoires in COVID-19. This CDR3 is built from 14 residues. V gave up 5 bases and J gave up 4 bases, with 14 bases separating them. Germline lookup yields CDR1 SGHVS and CDR2 FQNEAQ. In the study's own analysis: Nucleated cell number was recorded as an estimate derived from reference gene primer amplification. Profiling relied on immunoSEQ multiplex PCR, and the TCRdb table lists in-frame clones only, not all of them. The V and J calls and clone size come from that table; D and trimming were worked out from the DNA. The repertoire holds approximately 220,000 clones, with 70% to 90% as singletons.

The V call is TRBV7-8, the J call TRBJ1-2, with TRBD1 as a possible D gene (5 bases). Material for sequencing was peripheral blood. The clonotype originates from a man in his forties or fifties with acute or convalescent COVID-19. In nucleotides, the CDR3 is TGTGCCAGCAGCCCGGGGGGGTTTGTCTATGGCTACACCTTC. Encoded protein: CASSPGGFVYGYTF.